Below are 29 T cell receptor beta chains sequenced from a single sample in a study of blood T cell repertoires in COVID-19. Libraries were prepared by immunoSEQ multiplex PCR; TCRdb keeps only in-frame clonotypes and omits some of them. The sample lists under 550,000 clones, around nine tenths occurring once. The specimen sequenced was peripheral blood. The source is a man between 18 and 29 years old with COVID-19, enrolled during active disease.

The genes are TRBV4-1 and TRBJ2-7, with 7 bases matching TRBD2. Trimming removed 1 base from V and 5 bases from J; junction bases left unmatched: 8. CDR1 MGHRA and CDR2 YSYEKL come from the germline V gene. The CDR3 is made up of 15 amino acids. The CDR3 reads CASSQGPQGGDEQYF. The CDR3 DNA reads TGCGCCAGCAGCCAAGGGCCCCAGGGAGGGGACGAGCAGTACTTC.

The V call is TRBV6-5, the J call TRBJ1-2; the D gene is possibly TRBD1 (5 bases). CDR3 length equals 13 residues. Trimming removed 2 bases from V and 5 bases from J, with 9 bases in between. The V gene's germline CDR1 is MNHEY and CDR2 SVGAGI. The CDR3 here is CASSYAGTYGYTF. The CDR3, as DNA: TGTGCCAGCAGTTACGCGGGGACTTATGGCTACACCTTC.

The chain couples TRBV11-2 to TRBJ2-3; D remains unclear. The ends were cut back, 6 bases at V and 2 bases at J, with 6 bases in the middle. Germline CDR1 and CDR2: SGHAT and FQNNGV. The length of the CDR3 is 12 residues. In DNA form, the CDR3 reads TGTGCCAGCAGACTCTACACAGATACGCAGTATTTT. Protein: CASRLYTDTQYF.

The CDR3 protein is CASSLKGAGEQYF. The CDR3 nucleotides are TGTGCCAGCAGCTTAAAGGGGGCAGGGGAGCAGTACTTC. The V gene is TRBV13, the J gene TRBJ2-7; 7 nucleotides align to TRBD1. The CDR3 is made up of 13 amino acids. Germline CDR1 is PRHDT and CDR2 is FYEKMQ (reference sequence). Losses at the gene ends were 2 bases for V and 7 bases for J; bases not matched to a gene: 5.

This clone turned up a few times. The rearrangement links TRBV2 to TRBJ2-7, with TRBD1 matching 9 bases. The CDR3 runs 12 residues. V lost 6 bases and J lost 6; bases outside the gene matches: 3. CDR1 SNHLY and CDR2 FYNNEI come from the germline V gene. The CDR3 DNA reads as TGTGCCAGCAGGACAGGGGGAACCGAGCAGTACTTC. Translation: CASRTGGTEQYF.

This chain uses TRBV4-1 with TRBJ1-1, with 9 bases that match TRBD1. The CDR3 length is 15 residues. The germline V gene has CDR1 MGHRA and CDR2 YSYEKL. Losses at the gene ends were 6 bases for V and 5 bases for J; bases not matched to a gene: 10. The DNA of the CDR3 is TGCGCCAGCAGAACCACACAGGGGGCTGATACTGAAGCTTTCTTT. Its protein is CASRTTQGADTEAFF.

In its sample, this clone was seen once. This sequence joins TRBV9 and TRBJ2-4; D perhaps matches TRBD2 (5 bases). The V gene lost 4 bases and the J gene lost 10 bases, with 9 bases spanning the gap. Germline CDR1 SGDLS, CDR2 YYNGEE. The CDR3 totals 11 residues. CDR3 coding DNA: TGTGCCAGCAGCCCTGGCGGGATTCAGTACTTC. This codes for CASSPGGIQYF.

The CDR3, as DNA: TGTGCCAGCTCCACAAGTCTAGCGGGAGGCAATGAGCAGTTCTTC. It is translated as CASSTSLAGGNEQFF. The J gene is TRBJ2-1, the V gene TRBV18; 11 bases are shared with TRBD2. CDR1 is KGHSH and CDR2 is LQKENI in the germline V gene. The CDR3 has 15 amino acids. V lost 6 bases, J lost 6 bases, and 7 bases stayed unmatched. The variable domain in full, with the rest retrieved from reference TRBV18 and TRBJ2-1, is NAGVMQNPRHLVRRRGQEARLRCSPMKGHSHVYWYRQLPEEGLKFMVYLQKENIIDESGMPKERFSAEFPKEGPSILRIQQVVRGDSAAYFCASSTSLAGGNEQFFGPGTRLTVL.

CDR3 DNA sequence: TGTGCCAGCAGTTACCGGGTAGGGGACTCCTACGAGCAGTACTTC. Its translation: CASSYRVGDSYEQYF. The chain employs TRBV6-6 and TRBJ2-7, with D possibly TRBD1 on 5 matching bases. The length of the CDR3 is 15 residues. V was trimmed by 2 bases and J by 0 bases, leaving 11 bases between them. Germline CDR1 and CDR2: MNHNY and SVGAGI (reference sequence).

The genes are TRBV4-1 and TRBJ1-2; D is unresolved. CDR3 length equals 13 residues. Trimming stripped 3 bases from V and 0 bases from J, with 5 bases between. CDR1 and CDR2 from the germline V gene are MGHRA and YSYEKL. For the CDR3, the DNA is TGCGCCAGCAGCCACGGGGCTAACTATGGCTACACCTTC. This translates into CASSHGANYGYTF.

The chain has TRBV7-8 and TRBJ2-5; TRBD2 is a possible D gene (6 bases). Trimming stripped 5 bases from V and 1 base from J, with 8 bases between. The germline CDR1 and CDR2 sequences are SGHVS and FQNEAQ. The CDR3 loop spans 13 amino acids. CDR3 loop: CASSKGLQETQYF. The DNA of the CDR3 is TGTGCCAGCAGCAAGGGACTCCAAGAGACCCAGTACTTC.

The CDR3 is CASSQGAGGLTGELFF. The DNA for the CDR3 is TGTGCCAGCAGCCAAGGGGCAGGGGGCCTCACCGGGGAGCTGTTTTTT. The V call is TRBV3-1 (or the pseudogene TRBV3-2), the J call TRBJ2-2; 8 nucleotides line up with TRBD1. The CDR3 is 16 residues long. J gave up 4 bases and V 1 base, and 5 bases lay outside the gene matches. From germline, CDR1 is LGHDT and CDR2 YNNKEL (reference sequence).

Here the CDR3 reads CASSFGGADTQYF. In DNA form, the CDR3 reads TGTGCCAGCAGCTTTGGCGGGGCAGATACGCAGTATTTT. The chain carries TRBV7-9 and TRBJ2-3; perhaps TRBD2 as D (6 bases). The CDR3 extends over 13 amino acids. The V and J ends lost 3 bases and 4 bases respectively, with 8 bases between them. Per germline, CDR1 SEHNR and CDR2 FQNEAQ (reference sequence).

The chain links TRBV30 to TRBJ1-3; D remains unclear. CDR1 GTSNPN and CDR2 SVGIG come from the germline V gene (reference sequence). V was clipped by 3 bases and J by 4 bases, with 16 bases between them. There are 15 residues in the CDR3. CDR3 sequence: CAWRIYGVEGNTIYF. DNA of the CDR3: TGTGCCTGGAGAATCTACGGGGTGGAAGGAAACACCATATATTTT.

The rearrangement uses TRBV4-1 and TRBJ1-2, with a weak D call TRBD1 (6 bases). V lost 4 bases and J lost 4, with 16 bases in between. Germline V gene data show CDR1 as MGHRA and CDR2 as YSYEKL. CDR3 length: 15 amino acids. The CDR3 region is CASSPSYRDRYGYTF. Written as DNA, the CDR3 is TGCGCCAGCAGCCCGTCTTACAGGGATCGCTATGGCTACACCTTC.

The chain has TRBV7-9 and TRBJ2-2, with D maybe TRBD1 (6 bases). Germline V gene data show CDR1 as SEHNR and CDR2 as FQNEAQ (reference sequence). The CDR3 spans 15 residues. V lost 1 base and J lost 7, with 13 bases in between. The CDR3 DNA reads as TGTGCCAGCAGCTTAGGCGCAGGGGCCGGCGGGGAGCTGTTTTTT. Residues: CASSLGAGAGGELFF.

The chain joins TRBV5-5 to TRBJ1-1; no reliable D call. Trimming cost V 0 bases and J 3 bases, with 6 bases left between them. Germline CDR1 and CDR2: SGHKS and YYEKEE (reference sequence). This CDR3 has 13 amino acids. In DNA, the CDR3 is TGTGCCAGCAGCTTGGTCACGGACACTGAAGCTTTCTTT. Protein product: CASSLVTDTEAFF.

The chain links TRBV10-3 to TRBJ2-3, with D possibly being TRBD1 (6 bases). V lost 6 bases and J 0 bases, leaving 16 bases between the germline ends. CDR1 and CDR2 from the germline V gene are ENHRY and SYGVKD. The CDR3 consists of 16 residues. The CDR3 reads CAIRTDRQTSTDTQYF. DNA for the CDR3: TGTGCCATCAGGACGGACAGACAAACTAGCACAGATACGCAGTATTTT.

The V call is TRBV11-3, the J call TRBJ1-1, with D tentatively TRBD1 (6 bases). Trimming cost V 7 bases and J 4 bases, with 16 bases left between them. The CDR3 length is 14 residues. CDR1 and CDR2 from the germline V gene are SGHNT and YENEEA. The CDR3: CASNVGGGGTEAFF. Written as DNA, the CDR3 is TGTGCCAGCAACGTCGGGGGGGGCGGCACTGAAGCTTTCTTT.

J is TRBJ2-2 and V is TRBV5-1; D remains ambiguous. The CDR3 totals 15 residues. The V gene's germline CDR1 is SGHRS and CDR2 YFSETQ. The V end lost 4 bases, the J end lost 1 base, and 11 bases lay between the germline ends. For the CDR3, the DNA is TGCGCCAGCAGCCCCGGCGGTGGGAACACCGGGGAGCTGTTTTTT. This codes for CASSPGGGNTGELFF. The complete variable domain, with remaining parts taken from reference TRBV5-1 and TRBJ2-2, reads KAGVTQTPRYLIKTRGQQVTLSCSPISGHRSVSWYQQTPGQGLQFLFEYFSETQRNKGNFPGRFSGRQFSNSRSEMNVSTLELGDSALYLCASSPGGGNTGELFFGEGSRLTVL.

The rearrangement uses TRBV24-1 and TRBJ2-7; TRBD1 might be the D (6 bases). The CDR3 runs 12 residues. Germline CDR1 is KGHDR and CDR2 is SFDVKD. With 7 bases removed from V and 3 bases from J, the gap between germline ends came to 9 bases. CDR3 nucleotide sequence: TGTGCCACCAGAGGGGACAACTACGAGCAGTACTTC. Its translation is CATRGDNYEQYF.

V gene TRBV18 combines with J gene TRBJ2-1; perhaps TRBD2 as D (6 bases). CDR3 length: 16 amino acids. Trimming shortened V by 6 bases and J by 0 bases, and 15 bases separated the two germline ends. Germline V gene lookup returns CDR1 KGHSH and CDR2 LQKENI. The CDR3 region is CASSPTAGSSYNEQFF. DNA of the CDR3: TGTGCCAGCTCCCCCACGGCGGGAAGCTCCTACAATGAGCAGTTCTTC.

J is TRBJ2-4 and V is TRBV6-5; 9 bases match TRBD2. The CDR3 has 15 residues. The germline V gene has CDR1 MNHEY and CDR2 SVGAGI. The CDR3 DNA is TGTGCTCTTGCGGGAGGGTTCGGGGCCAAAAACATTCAGTACTTC. Translated: CALAGGFGAKNIQYF.

The chain has TRBV9 and TRBJ1-6; perhaps TRBD1 as D (6 bases). Trimming left V 3 bases short and J 8 bases short, with 9 bases between. Germline CDR1 reads SGDLS; CDR2 reads YYNGEE. The CDR3 is 13 residues long. The chain's CDR3 is CASSAPGDSPLHF. The CDR3 nucleotides are TGTGCCAGCAGCGCTCCAGGGGATTCACCCCTCCACTTT.

The chain couples TRBV2 to TRBJ2-3; the D is unclear. V lost 4 bases and J 6 bases, leaving 8 bases between the germline ends. The CDR3 has 12 residues. The germline V gene encodes CDR1 SNHLY and CDR2 FYNNEI. In DNA, the CDR3 is TGTGCCAGCAGTGTTAGAGTCGATACGCAGTATTTT. Its protein is CASSVRVDTQYF.

The chain has TRBV13 and TRBJ1-2; TRBD1 agrees at 7 bases. The CDR3 totals 13 residues. CDR1 is PRHDT and CDR2 is FYEKMQ in the germline V gene (reference sequence). Unmatched junction bases numbered 1, after V lost 3 bases and J lost 3 bases. The CDR3 DNA reads as TGTGCCAGCAGCTTGGACAGGTACTATGGCTACACCTTC. Its protein is CASSLDRYYGYTF. Drawing the rest from reference TRBV13 and TRBJ1-2, the complete variable domain is AAGVIQSPRHLIKEKRETATLKCYPIPRHDTVYWYQQGPGQDPQFLISFYEKMQSDKGSIPDRFSAQQFSDYHSELNMSSLELGDSALYFCASSLDRYYGYTFGSGTRLTVV.

This rearrangement joins TRBV6-6 to TRBJ2-7, with 9 bases identical to TRBD1. The CDR3 spans 15 residues. Germline trimming cut 6 bases from V and 5 bases from J; bases unmatched to any gene: 11. From germline, CDR1 is MNHNY and CDR2 SVGAGI (reference sequence). CDR3 amino acids: CASRQPRDRDHEQYF. CDR3 DNA: TGTGCCAGCAGACAACCCCGGGACAGGGACCACGAGCAGTACTTC.

The V call is TRBV9, the J call TRBJ2-3; TRBD2 might be the D (5 bases). The V gene lost 4 bases and the J gene lost 2 bases, with 17 bases spanning the gap. Germline lookup yields CDR1 SGDLS and CDR2 YYNGEE. This CDR3 has 16 amino acids. The DNA for the CDR3 is TGTGCCAGCAGCCCTGCGGGCAGGCTTCTCACAGATACGCAGTATTTT. It is translated as CASSPAGRLLTDTQYF.

This chain connects TRBV5-6 to TRBJ2-1; TRBD1 matches 8 bases. CDR1 and CDR2 from the germline V gene are SGHDT and YYEEEE. The CDR3 spans 13 residues. The J segment lost 10 bases and the V segment lost 4 bases, leaving 7 bases of the junction unmatched. This CDR3 is CASSPDRVREQFF. In DNA, the CDR3 is TGTGCCAGCAGCCCGGACAGGGTCCGGGAGCAGTTCTTC.